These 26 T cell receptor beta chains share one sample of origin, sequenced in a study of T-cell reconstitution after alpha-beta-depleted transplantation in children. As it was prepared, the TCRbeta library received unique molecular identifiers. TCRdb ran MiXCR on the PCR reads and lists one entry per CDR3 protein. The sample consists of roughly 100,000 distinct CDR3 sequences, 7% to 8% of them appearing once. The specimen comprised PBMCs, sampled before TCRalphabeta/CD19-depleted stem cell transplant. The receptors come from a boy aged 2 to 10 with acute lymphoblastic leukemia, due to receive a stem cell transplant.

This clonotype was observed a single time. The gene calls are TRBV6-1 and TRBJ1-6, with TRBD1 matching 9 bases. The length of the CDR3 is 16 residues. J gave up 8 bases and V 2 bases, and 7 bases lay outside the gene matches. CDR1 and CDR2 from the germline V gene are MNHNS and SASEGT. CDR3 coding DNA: TGTGCCAGCAGTGAAAGTACGGGGACAGGGCATTCACCCCTCCACTTT. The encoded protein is CASSESTGTGHSPLHF.

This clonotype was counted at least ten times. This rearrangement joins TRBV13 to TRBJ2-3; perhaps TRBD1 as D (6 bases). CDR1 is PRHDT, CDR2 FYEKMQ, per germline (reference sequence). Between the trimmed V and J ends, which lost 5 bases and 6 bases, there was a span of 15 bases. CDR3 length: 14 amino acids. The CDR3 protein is CASSPYRETDTQYF. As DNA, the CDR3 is TGTGCCAGCAGCCCGTACAGGGAGACGGATACGCAGTATTTT.

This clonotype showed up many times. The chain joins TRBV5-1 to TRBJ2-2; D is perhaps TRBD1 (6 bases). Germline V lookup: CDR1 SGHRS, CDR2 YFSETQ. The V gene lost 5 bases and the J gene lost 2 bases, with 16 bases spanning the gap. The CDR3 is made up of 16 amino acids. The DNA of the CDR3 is TGCGCCAGCAGTCGCCATTGGGGGCCTAACACCGGGGAGCTGTTTTTT. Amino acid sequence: CASSRHWGPNTGELFF.

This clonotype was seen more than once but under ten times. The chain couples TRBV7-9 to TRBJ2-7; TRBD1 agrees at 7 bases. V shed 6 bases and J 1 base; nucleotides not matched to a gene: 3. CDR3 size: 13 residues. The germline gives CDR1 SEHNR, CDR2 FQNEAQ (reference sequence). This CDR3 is CASRGTVSYEQYF. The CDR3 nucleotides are TGTGCCAGCAGGGGGACAGTTTCCTACGAGCAGTACTTC.

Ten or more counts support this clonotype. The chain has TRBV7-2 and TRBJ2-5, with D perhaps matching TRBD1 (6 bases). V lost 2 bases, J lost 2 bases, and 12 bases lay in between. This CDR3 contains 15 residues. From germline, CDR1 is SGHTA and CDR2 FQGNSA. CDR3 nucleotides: TGTGCCAGCAGCTTATTAGGGGGAGAACAAGAGACCCAGTACTTC. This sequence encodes CASSLLGGEQETQYF.

The CDR3 nucleotides read TGCGCCAGCAGCCAAGGGGACAGCATTAGCAATCAGCCCCAGCATTTT. This encodes CASSQGDSISNQPQHF. The rearrangement links TRBV4-1 to TRBJ1-5, with 7 bases aligning to TRBD1. The CDR3 contains 16 residues. The junction had 3 bases not matched to a gene; V was cut back by 1 base and J by 0 bases. In germline, CDR1 is MGHRA, CDR2 YSYEKL.

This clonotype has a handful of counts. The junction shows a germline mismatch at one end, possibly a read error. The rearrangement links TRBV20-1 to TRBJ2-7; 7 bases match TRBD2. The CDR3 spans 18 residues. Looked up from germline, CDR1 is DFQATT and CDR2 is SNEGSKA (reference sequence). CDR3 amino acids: CCASMGWRGSRASYEQYF. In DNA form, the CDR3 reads TGCTGTGCTAGTATGGGGTGGCGGGGGTCCCGCGCCAGCTACGAGCAGTACTTC.

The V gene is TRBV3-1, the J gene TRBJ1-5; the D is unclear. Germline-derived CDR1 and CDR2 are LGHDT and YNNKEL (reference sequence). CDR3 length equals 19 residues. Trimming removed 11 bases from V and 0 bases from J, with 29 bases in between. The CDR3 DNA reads TGTGCCTTCTGTTTTGACGGGCAAGTCCCTCTCTATAGCAATCAGCCCCAGCATTTT. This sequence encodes CAFCFDGQVPLYSNQPQHF.

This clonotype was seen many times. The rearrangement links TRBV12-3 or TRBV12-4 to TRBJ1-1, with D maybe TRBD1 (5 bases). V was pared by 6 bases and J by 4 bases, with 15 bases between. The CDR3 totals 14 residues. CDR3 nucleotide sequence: TGTGCCAGCAGCCTCTTCGCAGGGAGCACTGAAGCTTTCTTT. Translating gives CASSLFAGSTEAFF.

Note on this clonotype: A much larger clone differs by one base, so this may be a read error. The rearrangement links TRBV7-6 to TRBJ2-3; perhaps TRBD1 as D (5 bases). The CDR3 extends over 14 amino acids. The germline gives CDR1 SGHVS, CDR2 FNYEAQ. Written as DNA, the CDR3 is TGTGCCACCAGCAACTATGGGGCCGAAGATACGCAGTATTTT. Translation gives CATSNYGAEDTQYF.

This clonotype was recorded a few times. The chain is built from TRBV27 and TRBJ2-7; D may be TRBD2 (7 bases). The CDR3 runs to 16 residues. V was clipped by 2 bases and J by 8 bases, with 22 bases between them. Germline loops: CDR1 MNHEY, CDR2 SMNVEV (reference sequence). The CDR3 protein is CASSLREGGFGTKQYF. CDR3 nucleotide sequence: TGTGCCAGCAGTTTAAGGGAGGGCGGCTTTGGGACAAAGCAGTACTTC.

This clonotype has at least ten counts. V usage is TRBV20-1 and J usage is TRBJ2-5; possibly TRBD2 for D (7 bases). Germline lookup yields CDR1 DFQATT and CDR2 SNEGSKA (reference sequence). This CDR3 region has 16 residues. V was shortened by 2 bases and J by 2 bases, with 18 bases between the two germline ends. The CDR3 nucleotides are TGCAGTGCTAGATCGATCTCCGGGGGGCAACAAGAGACCCAGTACTTC. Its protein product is CSARSISGGQQETQYF.

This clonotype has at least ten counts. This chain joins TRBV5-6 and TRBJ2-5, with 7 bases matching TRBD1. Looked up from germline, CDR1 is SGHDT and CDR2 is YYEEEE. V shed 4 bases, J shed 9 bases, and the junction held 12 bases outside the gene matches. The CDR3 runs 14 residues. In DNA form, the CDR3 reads TGTGCCAGCAGCAAACCGGGACAGTCGGTCGCCCAGTACTTC. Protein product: CASSKPGQSVAQYF.

The CDR3 protein is CSAVAGAFRYEQYF. Written as DNA, the CDR3 is TGCAGTGCTGTAGCCGGGGCATTCCGCTACGAGCAGTACTTC. The V call is TRBV20-1, the J call TRBJ2-7, with D perhaps matching TRBD1 or TRBD2 (5 bases each). The CDR3 length is 14 residues. The V end lost 5 bases, the J end lost 3 bases, and 17 bases lay between the germline ends. CDR1 is DFQATT, CDR2 SNEGSKA, per germline (reference sequence).

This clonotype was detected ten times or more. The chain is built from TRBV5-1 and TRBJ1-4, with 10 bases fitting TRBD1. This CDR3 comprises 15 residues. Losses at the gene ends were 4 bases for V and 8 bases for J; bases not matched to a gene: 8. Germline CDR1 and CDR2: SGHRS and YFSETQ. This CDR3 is CASSVSGTGEEKLFF. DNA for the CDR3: TGCGCCAGCAGCGTTTCCGGGACAGGGGAAGAAAAACTGTTTTTT.

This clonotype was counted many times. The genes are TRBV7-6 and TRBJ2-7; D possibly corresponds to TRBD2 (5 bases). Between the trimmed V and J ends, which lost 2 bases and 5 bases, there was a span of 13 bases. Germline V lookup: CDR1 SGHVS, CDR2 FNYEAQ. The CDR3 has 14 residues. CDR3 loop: CASSLSGNRDEQYF. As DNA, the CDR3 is TGTGCCAGCAGCTTATCGGGGAATAGAGACGAGCAGTACTTC. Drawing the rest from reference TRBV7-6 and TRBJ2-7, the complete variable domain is GAGVSQSPRYKVTKRGQDVALRCDPISGHVSLYWYRQALGQGPEFLTYFNYEAQQDKSGLPNDRFSAERPEGSISTLTIQRTEQRDSAMYRCASSLSGNRDEQYFGPGTRLTVT.

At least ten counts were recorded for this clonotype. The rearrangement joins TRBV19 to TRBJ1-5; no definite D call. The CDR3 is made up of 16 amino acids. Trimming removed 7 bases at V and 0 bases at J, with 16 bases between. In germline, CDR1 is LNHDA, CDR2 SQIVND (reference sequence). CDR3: CASTEYNPHSNQPQHF. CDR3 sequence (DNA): TGTGCCAGTACCGAGTATAACCCGCATAGCAATCAGCCCCAGCATTTT.

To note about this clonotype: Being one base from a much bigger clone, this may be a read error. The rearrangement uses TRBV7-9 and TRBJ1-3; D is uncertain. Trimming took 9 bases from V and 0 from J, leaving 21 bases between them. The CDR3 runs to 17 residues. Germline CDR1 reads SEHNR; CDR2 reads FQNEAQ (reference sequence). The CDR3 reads CARSYLGLSHSGNTIYF. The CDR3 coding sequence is TGTGCCAGGAGTTACTTGGGCCTCTCCCACTCTGGAAACACCATATATTTT.

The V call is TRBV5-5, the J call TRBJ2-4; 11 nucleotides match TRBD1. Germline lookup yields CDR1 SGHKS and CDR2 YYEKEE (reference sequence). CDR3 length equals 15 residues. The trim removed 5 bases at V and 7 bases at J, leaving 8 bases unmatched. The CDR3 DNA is TGTGCCAGCAGTTCCCCGGGGACAGGGGGGAACATTCAGTACTTC. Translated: CASSSPGTGGNIQYF.

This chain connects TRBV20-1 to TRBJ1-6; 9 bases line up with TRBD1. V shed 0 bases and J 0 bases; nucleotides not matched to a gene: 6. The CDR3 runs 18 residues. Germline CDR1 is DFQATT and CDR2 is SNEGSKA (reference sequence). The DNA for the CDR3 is TGCAGTGCTAGAGATGTAGGGACAGGGATCTCCTATAATTCACCCCTCCACTTT. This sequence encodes CSARDVGTGISYNSPLHF.

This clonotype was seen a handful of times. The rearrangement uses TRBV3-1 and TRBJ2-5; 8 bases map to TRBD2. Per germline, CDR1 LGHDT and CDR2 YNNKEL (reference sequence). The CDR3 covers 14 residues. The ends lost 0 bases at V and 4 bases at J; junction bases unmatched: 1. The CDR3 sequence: CASSQEAGAETQYF. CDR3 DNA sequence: TGTGCCAGCAGCCAAGAAGCGGGGGCAGAGACCCAGTACTTC.

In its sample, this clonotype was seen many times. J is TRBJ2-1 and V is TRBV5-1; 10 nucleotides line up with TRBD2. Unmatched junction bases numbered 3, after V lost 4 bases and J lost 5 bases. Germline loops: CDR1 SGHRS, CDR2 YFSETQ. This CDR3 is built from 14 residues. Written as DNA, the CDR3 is TGCGCCAGCAGCCATGGACTAGCGGACAATGAGCAGTTCTTC. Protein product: CASSHGLADNEQFF. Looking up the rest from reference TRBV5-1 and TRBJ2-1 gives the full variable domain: KAGVTQTPRYLIKTRGQQVTLSCSPISGHRSVSWYQQTPGQGLQFLFEYFSETQRNKGNFPGRFSGRQFSNSRSEMNVSTLELGDSALYLCASSHGLADNEQFFGPGTRLTVL.

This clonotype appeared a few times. The chain's CDR3 is CASSAGLADEQYF. Written as DNA, the CDR3 is TGTGCCAGCAGCGCGGGACTAGCCGACGAGCAGTACTTC. V is TRBV7-3 and J is TRBJ2-7; 9 positions match TRBD2. Germline trimming cut 5 bases from V and 5 bases from J; bases unmatched to any gene: 4. The CDR3 spans 13 residues. Germline CDR1 SGHTA, CDR2 FQGTGA.

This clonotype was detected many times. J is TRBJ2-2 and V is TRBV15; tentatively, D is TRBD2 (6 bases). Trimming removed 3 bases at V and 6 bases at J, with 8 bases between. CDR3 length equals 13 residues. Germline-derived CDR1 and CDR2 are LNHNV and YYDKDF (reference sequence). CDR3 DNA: TGTGCCACCAGCAGTGGAGGGGCCGGGGAGCTGTTTTTT. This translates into CATSSGGAGELFF.

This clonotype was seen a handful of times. The DNA of the CDR3 is TGTGCCAGCAGTTCGACTAGCACAGATACGCAGTATTTT. It translates to CASSSTSTDTQYF. This chain joins TRBV27 and TRBJ2-3; D is undetermined. The CDR3 is 13 amino acids. Trimming removed 4 bases at V and 0 bases at J, with 5 bases between. Germline lookup yields CDR1 MNHEY and CDR2 SMNVEV (reference sequence).

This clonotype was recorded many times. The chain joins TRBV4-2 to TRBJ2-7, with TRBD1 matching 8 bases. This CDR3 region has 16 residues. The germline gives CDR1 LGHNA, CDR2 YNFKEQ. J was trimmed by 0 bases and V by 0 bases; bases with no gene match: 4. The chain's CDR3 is CASSQDGTGGSYEQYF. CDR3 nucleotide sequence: TGTGCCAGCAGCCAAGATGGAACAGGGGGCTCCTACGAGCAGTACTTC.